Listed here are 3 T cell receptor beta chains from one sample, sequenced in a study of cytomegalovirus exposure and HLA in healthy donors. The method was immunoSEQ multiplex PCR; TCRdb's version includes in-frame clones alone and lacks a portion of them. The sample includes about 110,000 clones, roughly 90% of them seen just once. The sequencing input was PBMCs. Receptor source: a woman between 18 and 29 years old in good health and CMV-seronegative.

This clone was seen more than once but under ten times. V is TRBV5-1 and J is TRBJ1-2; D gene uncertain. V lost 0 bases to trimming and J lost 6 bases, with 12 bases between them. Per germline, CDR1 SGHRS and CDR2 YFSETQ. The CDR3 totals 14 residues. The DNA of the CDR3 is TGCGCCAGCAGCTTGGTAGGGAGGACGGATGGCTACACCTTC. Protein: CASSLVGRTDGYTF.

The genes are TRBV7-8 and TRBJ2-6, with 7 nucleotides matching TRBD1. The CDR3 sequence is 19 residues long. Germline V CDR1 and CDR2: SGHVS, FQNEAQ. The V segment lost 6 bases and the J segment 0 bases; nucleotides outside the gene matches: 14. The CDR3 sequence is CASSFERGRGSSGANVLTF. As DNA, the CDR3 is TGTGCCAGCAGTTTCGAGCGCGGCAGGGGGAGCTCTGGGGCCAACGTCCTGACTTTC.

The chain carries TRBV9 and TRBJ1-1; D is uncertain. Trimming stripped 8 bases from V and 6 bases from J, with 17 bases between. Per germline, CDR1 SGDLS and CDR2 YYNGEE. The CDR3 extends over 13 amino acids. The CDR3 region has the DNA TGTGCCAGTTCGTACGTTCCTACGGCTGAAGCTTTCTTT. It yields the protein CASSYVPTAEAFF.